These 26 T cell receptor beta chains were sequenced from one sample in a study of T cells in localized non-small cell lung cancer. The repertoire was sequenced with immunoSEQ multiplex PCR; TCRdb's copy has only in-frame clones and lacks some. Of tens of thousands of clones in the sample, 75% to 90% were seen once. Specimen: peripheral blood, collected before any cancer treatment. These receptor sequences come from a man between 35 and 75 years old with stage I lung adenocarcinoma.

This chain uses TRBV7-2 with TRBJ1-3; D gene unclear. This CDR3 has 14 amino acids. V was clipped by 5 bases and J by 1 base, with 9 bases between them. CDR1 and CDR2 from the germline V gene are SGHTA and FQGNSA. CDR3 in DNA: TGTGCCAGCAGCACGCCTGGTTCTGGAAACACCATATATTTT. Translating gives CASSTPGSGNTIYF.

V gene TRBV4-3 combines with J gene TRBJ2-1; D unclear. The CDR3 consists of 16 residues. Germline lookup yields CDR1 LGHNA and CDR2 YSLEER. V was shortened by 3 bases and J by 3 bases, with 15 bases between the two germline ends. The CDR3 here is CASSQMRSPDYNEQFF. For the CDR3, the DNA is TGCGCCAGCAGCCAGATGCGATCACCGGACTACAATGAGCAGTTCTTC.

This clone was seen just once. The rearrangement joins TRBV2 to TRBJ2-2; D perhaps matches TRBD2 (6 bases). V lost 10 bases, J lost 5 bases, and 20 bases lay in between. The CDR3 runs 15 residues. The germline CDR1 and CDR2 sequences are SNHLY and FYNNEI. CDR3 amino acids: CANGPDGGRTGELFF. CDR3 nucleotides: TGTGCCAACGGCCCCGACGGGGGTCGTACCGGGGAGCTGTTTTTT.

This clone was seen a single time. This chain uses TRBV18 with TRBJ1-1; 9 positions agree with TRBD1. CDR3 length: 15 amino acids. Losses at the gene ends were 4 bases for V and 3 bases for J; bases not matched to a gene: 6. CDR1 and CDR2 from the germline V gene are KGHSH and LQKENI. The CDR3 coding sequence is TGTGCCAGCTCACGGGACAGGGCAGTGTACACTGAAGCTTTCTTT. Translation: CASSRDRAVYTEAFF.

The J gene is TRBJ2-6, the V gene TRBV28, with D unclear. The CDR3 sequence is 14 residues long. Trimming took 6 bases from V and 0 from J, leaving 6 bases between them. Germline lookup yields CDR1 MDHEN and CDR2 SYDVKM. The CDR3 reads CASRFDSGANVLTF. CDR3 in DNA: TGTGCCAGCAGATTTGACTCTGGGGCCAACGTCCTGACTTTC.

The chain joins TRBV5-1 to TRBJ2-1; 7 nucleotides align to TRBD2. After removal of 7 bases from V and 9 bases from J, the junction contained 16 bases not matched to a gene. The CDR3 loop spans 15 amino acids. CDR1 and CDR2 (germline): SGHRS, YFSETQ. The CDR3 protein is CASARSGTSNGEQFF. CDR3 in DNA: TGCGCCAGCGCCCGCAGCGGGACCTCAAACGGTGAGCAGTTCTTC.

This clone has only a few counts. The genes are TRBV19 and TRBJ1-5; no definite D call. The CDR3 spans 14 residues. CDR1 and CDR2 from the germline V gene are LNHDA and SQIVND (reference sequence). V was clipped by 4 bases and J by 2 bases, with 9 bases between them. Here the CDR3 DNA reads TGTGCCAGTAGTAGTCAGGACGGCAATCAGCCCCAGCATTTT. Residues: CASSSQDGNQPQHF.

This clone was seen a handful of times. For the CDR3, the DNA is TGTGCCAGCAGCCCGATAGCCGTCCAAGAGACCCAGTACTTC. Its translation: CASSPIAVQETQYF. J is TRBJ2-5 and V is TRBV11-2; D unresolved. Germline V gene data show CDR1 as SGHAT and CDR2 as FQNNGV. The CDR3 covers 14 residues. Trimming cost V 5 bases and J 1 base, with 11 bases left between them.

This chain joins TRBV6-4 and TRBJ2-3, with D possibly TRBD1 on 6 matching bases. The CDR3 sequence is 14 residues long. The V end lost 3 bases, the J end lost 3 bases, and 10 bases lay between the germline ends. The germline V gene has CDR1 MRHNA and CDR2 SNTAGT. The CDR3 DNA sequence: TGTGCCAGCAGTGAGGCAGGGGAGACAGATACGCAGTATTTT. It codes for CASSEAGETDTQYF.

V gene TRBV5-1 combines with J gene TRBJ2-6; 11 nucleotides line up with TRBD1. The CDR3 has 19 amino acids. Looked up from germline, CDR1 is SGHRS and CDR2 is YFSETQ. J was trimmed by 4 bases and V by 4 bases; bases with no gene match: 13. The CDR3 coding sequence is TGCGCCAGCAGCATAGGGACAGGGGGATCCTTATCCGGGGCCAACGTCCTGACTTTC. Its protein is CASSIGTGGSLSGANVLTF.

The chain recombines TRBV6-6 with TRBJ1-5; 8 nucleotides agree with TRBD1. The CDR3 extends over 15 amino acids. CDR1 MNHNY and CDR2 SVGAGI come from the germline V gene (reference sequence). The V segment lost 5 bases and the J segment 2 bases; nucleotides outside the gene matches: 5. The CDR3 sequence is CASSTQGAGNQPQHF. CDR3 nucleotide sequence: TGTGCCAGCAGTACCCAGGGGGCTGGCAATCAGCCCCAGCATTTT.

This rearrangement joins TRBV18 to TRBJ2-1, with D tentatively TRBD2 (5 bases). Germline V gene lookup returns CDR1 KGHSH and CDR2 LQKENI. The CDR3 loop spans 15 amino acids. V was clipped by 6 bases and J by 0 bases, with 12 bases between them. The CDR3, as DNA: TGTGCCAGCTCTATTAGCGAGAGCTCCTACAATGAGCAGTTCTTC. Its translation is CASSISESSYNEQFF.

V usage is TRBV14 and J usage is TRBJ1-2; 8 positions agree with TRBD1. The length of the CDR3 is 15 residues. The germline V gene has CDR1 SGHDN and CDR2 FVKESK. J lost 8 bases, V lost 8 bases, and 16 bases had no gene match. The CDR3, as DNA: TGTGCCAGCTCCCTAGTCCCAGGGGGCTATATCGGCTACACCTTC. Amino acids: CASSLVPGGYIGYTF.

V is TRBV27 and J is TRBJ2-2; D is tentatively TRBD1 or TRBD2 (5 bases each). The V and J ends lost 3 bases and 5 bases respectively, with 19 bases between them. Germline V CDR1 and CDR2: MNHEY, SMNVEV (reference sequence). This CDR3 is built from 17 residues. The CDR3 loop is CASSFSGKGWETGELFF. DNA of the CDR3: TGTGCCAGCAGTTTCTCTGGGAAGGGGTGGGAGACCGGGGAGCTGTTTTTT.

A note on this clone: This sample also contains other DNA sequences that code for the same CDR3. This chain uses TRBV7-9 with TRBJ2-5; D gene uncertain. The CDR3 totals 11 residues. V lost 2 bases to trimming and J lost 5 bases, with 3 bases between them. The germline V gene encodes CDR1 SEHNR and CDR2 FQNEAQ (reference sequence). CDR3 DNA sequence: TGTGCCAGCAGCTTAAGCGAGACCCAGTACTTC. Amino acid sequence: CASSLSETQYF.

The chain joins TRBV27 to TRBJ1-2; no clear D. Trimming left V 6 bases short and J 0 bases short, with 14 bases between. The germline V gene encodes CDR1 MNHEY and CDR2 SMNVEV (reference sequence). This CDR3 contains 15 residues. This CDR3 reads CASRSTKQTNYGYTF. CDR3 nucleotides: TGTGCCAGCAGAAGTACCAAACAGACTAACTATGGCTACACCTTC.

The chain couples TRBV9 to TRBJ2-1; D unresolved. The V end lost 4 bases, the J end lost 0 bases, and 14 bases lay between the germline ends. Germline values: CDR1 SGDLS, CDR2 YYNGEE. CDR3 length: 16 residues. The CDR3 DNA reads as TGTGCCAGCAGCCCCCGTCGAGATGGCTCCTACAATGAGCAGTTCTTC. Amino acids: CASSPRRDGSYNEQFF.

This clone occurred once. This chain uses TRBV6-5 with TRBJ2-7; 7 nucleotides match TRBD1. The germline CDR1 and CDR2 sequences are MNHEY and SVGAGI. CDR3 length: 13 amino acids. V lost 2 bases to trimming and J lost 2 bases; unmatched junction nucleotides: 0. DNA of the CDR3: TGTGCCAGCAGTTACGACAGGGCCTACGAGCAGTACTTC. It yields the protein CASSYDRAYEQYF.

The J gene is TRBJ1-1, the V gene TRBV6-1; no reliable D call. V was trimmed by 6 bases and J by 5 bases, leaving 13 bases between them. The germline V gene encodes CDR1 MNHNS and CDR2 SASEGT. CDR3 length: 13 amino acids. This CDR3 reads CASRRIGVTEAFF. For the CDR3, the DNA is TGTGCCAGCAGGAGAATAGGAGTTACTGAAGCTTTCTTT.

The chain joins TRBV6-5 to TRBJ1-4, with 7 bases fitting TRBD1. CDR1 MNHEY and CDR2 SVGAGI come from the germline V gene. V lost 7 bases and J lost 7; bases outside the gene matches: 12. There are 15 residues in the CDR3. CDR3 sequence: CASTDLVGGGEKLFF. CDR3 sequence (DNA): TGTGCCAGCACCGACTTAGTAGGGGGCGGTGAAAAACTGTTTTTT.

J is TRBJ2-1 and V is TRBV7-2, with 8 bases that match TRBD2. Germline trimming cut 2 bases from V and 4 bases from J; bases unmatched to any gene: 7. CDR1 and CDR2 from the germline V gene are SGHTA and FQGNSA. This CDR3 contains 16 residues. CDR3 DNA sequence: TGTGCCAGCAGCTTATCGGCGGTAGCGGGATACAATGAGCAGTTCTTC. Translation gives CASSLSAVAGYNEQFF.

The V and J genes are TRBV7-8 and TRBJ1-5; the D gene is possibly TRBD1 (6 bases). Germline values: CDR1 SGHVS, CDR2 FQNEAQ. This CDR3 is 16 amino acids long. Between the trimmed V and J ends, which lost 5 bases and 5 bases, there was a span of 19 bases. The CDR3 here is CASSRTRGPNDQPQHF. CDR3 nucleotides: TGTGCCAGCAGCCGCACCAGGGGACCGAACGATCAGCCCCAGCATTTT.

The V gene is TRBV4-2, the J gene TRBJ2-3, with D maybe TRBD1 (5 bases). CDR3 length: 15 residues. CDR1 is LGHNA and CDR2 is YNFKEQ in the germline V gene. V lost 7 bases and J lost 0, with 14 bases in between. The CDR3 region has the DNA TGTGCCAGCACCCCCAGGGTATCTAGCACAGATACGCAGTATTTT. Translation gives CASTPRVSSTDTQYF.

The chain joins TRBV7-6 to TRBJ2-2; D unclear. Per the germline V gene, CDR1 is SGHVS and CDR2 is FNYEAQ. The CDR3 runs to 12 residues. V lost 4 bases to trimming and J lost 3 bases, with 3 bases between them. The CDR3 coding sequence is TGTGCCAGCAGCTCGGACACCGGGGAGCTGTTTTTT. This sequence encodes CASSSDTGELFF. The full variable domain, rest sourced from reference TRBV7-6 and TRBJ2-2, is GAGVSQSPRYKVTKRGQDVALRCDPISGHVSLYWYRQALGQGPEFLTYFNYEAQQDKSGLPNDRFSAERPEGSISTLTIQRTEQRDSAMYRCASSSDTGELFFGEGSRLTVL.

About this clone itself: At one end the junction does not follow the germline gene, possibly because of a read error. This chain connects TRBV28 to TRBJ1-3, with D maybe TRBD1 (6 bases). The CDR3 runs 15 residues. CDR1 and CDR2 (germline): MDHEN, SYDVKM. CDR3 sequence: CASSLLTGSGNTIYF. The CDR3 bases are TGTGCCAGCAGCTTATTGACAGGATCTGGAAACACCATATATTTT.

The chain links TRBV5-1 to TRBJ2-7; unclear D gene. This CDR3 contains 13 residues. CDR1 is SGHRS, CDR2 YFSETQ, per germline. The germline V and J ends were trimmed by 0 bases and 7 bases, with 11 bases remaining between them. The CDR3 loop reads CASSLAPLEEQYF. The CDR3 coding sequence is TGCGCCAGCAGCTTGGCACCACTGGAGGAGCAGTACTTC.